The T cell receptor (beta chain) described here comes from a study of graft-versus-host responses after intestinal transplantation. On the study more broadly: Each transplant was multivisceral, liver-intestinal, or isolated intestinal. Every transplant recipient was induced with anti-thymocyte globulin, then maintained on tacrolimus and steroids for about 3 years.

This clone was seen a single time. Its antigen is currently unknown. Assay used: immunoSEQ multiplex PCR; TCRdb lists only in-frame clones, some missing. The data show roughly 97,000 clones, roughly 87% seen once. Study-wide results and caveats: The authors found GvH clones in recipient marrow, some appearing first in ileum or blood. Patients with graft-donor T cell macrochimerism had high graft-versus-host to host-versus-graft clonal ratios in allografts.

The origin of this receptor is a human donor who received an intestinal transplant. The sequences come from unstimulated CD4+ T cells sorted from spleen or lymph node cells, collected before intestinal transplant.

The CDR3 reads CASSRNSYEQYF. The CDR3, as DNA: TGTGCCAGCAGCCGGAACTCCTACGAGCAGTACTTC. The chain has TRBV11-2 and TRBJ2-7; D remains ambiguous. The CDR3 is 12 residues long. Germline-derived CDR1 and CDR2 are SGHAT and FQNNGV. With 5 bases removed from V and 0 bases from J, the gap between germline ends came to 5 bases.